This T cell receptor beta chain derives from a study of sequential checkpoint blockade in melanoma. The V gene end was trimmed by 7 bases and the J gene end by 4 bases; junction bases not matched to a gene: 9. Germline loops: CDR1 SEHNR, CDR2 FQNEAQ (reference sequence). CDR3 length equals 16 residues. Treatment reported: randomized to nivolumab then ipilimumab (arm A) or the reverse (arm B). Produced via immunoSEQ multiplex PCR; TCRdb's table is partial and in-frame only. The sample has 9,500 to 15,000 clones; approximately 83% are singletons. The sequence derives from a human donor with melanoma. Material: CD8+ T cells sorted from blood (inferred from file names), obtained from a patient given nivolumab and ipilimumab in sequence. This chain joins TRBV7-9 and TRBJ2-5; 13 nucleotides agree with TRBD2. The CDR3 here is CASILGLAGVGETQYF. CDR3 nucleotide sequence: TGTGCCAGCATCCTCGGACTAGCGGGAGTTGGAGAGACCCAGTACTTC.